This T cell receptor (beta chain) came from a study of metastatic and nonmetastatic thyroid tumors. Background on the study: The study looked at repertoires side by side in blood and in tumor or nodule tissue from malignant and benign thyroid patients. Study-wide results and limits: Significantly higher TCR beta diversity was reportedly seen in malignant thyroid tumors than benign nodules, in blood and tumor.

In the study's own analysis: In papillary thyroid cancer, a distant-metastasis classifier was built using CDR3 differences across clinicopathological groups. Using MiXCR, TCRdb reanalyzed the PCR reads. Clone size and V and J calls follow TCRdb, not the original study. The data contain under 7,500 clones, around 29% of them singletons. Ahead of thyroid surgery, no patient had received treatment of any kind. By sample share, this clone is medium-sized. The antigen remains unidentified. Trimming removed 8 bases from V and 1 base from J, with 7 bases in between. The germline CDR1 and CDR2 sequences are KGHDR and SFDVKD. The CDR3 runs to 13 residues.

Sequenced material: adjacent normal tissue. V and J are TRBV24-1 and TRBJ2-2; D not resolved. The receptor's source is a female donor with papillary thyroid cancer or a benign thyroid nodule (not recorded which). Some clones in this sample may be carry-over from other donors' samples. CDR3: CATMQENTGELFF. DNA of the CDR3: TGTGCCACCATGCAGGAGAACACCGGGGAGCTGTTTTTT.